The rows below give T cell receptor beta chains drawn from one sample of a study of T cell responses to AZD1222 COVID-19 vaccine. Assay: immunoSEQ multiplex PCR; the TCRdb copy retains only in-frame clones and omits some. The top ten clones hold about 1.6% of a sample with about 120,000 clones, about 90% of them seen once. Sequences were derived from peripheral blood, sampled on day 0 of AZD1222 vaccination. The receptors were sampled from an adult in good health. CDR3s leave out the opening cysteine and the closing phenylalanine or tryptophan. Fields, in order: CDR3 protein, J gene, V gene.

cdr3_aa: ASSLSAGQFEQY; j_call: TRBJ2-7; v_call: TRBV5-1
cdr3_aa: ASSEGGPQY; j_call: TRBJ2-5; v_call: TRBV11-3
cdr3_aa: ASRPGQGGYGYT; j_call: TRBJ1-2; v_call: TRBV2
cdr3_aa: ASSLGTRGFPAVETQY; j_call: TRBJ2-5; v_call: TRBV7-2
cdr3_aa: ASSPRVGMGTDTQY; j_call: TRBJ2-3; v_call: TRBV3-1/TRBV3-2
cdr3_aa: ASTQEGQNPGLAGGASTDTQY; j_call: TRBJ2-3; v_call: TRBV4-2
cdr3_aa: ASSEGDLRKTQY; j_call: TRBJ2-5; v_call: TRBV10-2
cdr3_aa: ASSVDTDTQY; j_call: TRBJ2-3; v_call: TRBV9
cdr3_aa: ASSLFAAERGEQF; j_call: TRBJ2-1; v_call: TRBV7-9
cdr3_aa: ASSLGAGPYEQY; j_call: TRBJ2-7; v_call: TRBV5-5
cdr3_aa: ASSAVRDRSNYGYT; j_call: TRBJ1-2; v_call: TRBV11-2
cdr3_aa: ASSEVGGSSTDTQY; j_call: TRBJ2-3; v_call: TRBV6-4
cdr3_aa: ASSQAPALGYEQY; j_call: TRBJ2-7; v_call: TRBV4-3
cdr3_aa: ASSQDRGGIYEQY; j_call: TRBJ2-7; v_call: TRBV4-3
cdr3_aa: ASSLEQFGEKLF; j_call: TRBJ1-4; v_call: TRBV7-9
cdr3_aa: ASSQVSTALLPRGYNEQF; j_call: TRBJ2-1; v_call: TRBV4-1
cdr3_aa: ASSLNLVTGEKNIQY; j_call: TRBJ2-4; v_call: TRBV19
cdr3_aa: ASSPWRLAGGMSYGELF; j_call: TRBJ2-2; v_call: TRBV7-3
cdr3_aa: ASSWGTGWSTEAF; j_call: TRBJ1-1; v_call: TRBV6-5
cdr3_aa: ASSGGFSYEQY; j_call: TRBJ2-7; v_call: TRBV28
cdr3_aa: ASSPGVDSSGNTIY; j_call: TRBJ1-3; v_call: TRBV5-6
cdr3_aa: AWGTGLNTEAF; j_call: TRBJ1-1; v_call: TRBV30
cdr3_aa: ASSPPGGKLF; j_call: TRBJ1-4; v_call: TRBV12-3/TRBV12-4
cdr3_aa: ASNPLSGFTDTQY; j_call: TRBJ2-3; v_call: TRBV27
cdr3_aa: ASSEGTGGYQPQH; j_call: TRBJ1-5; v_call: TRBV2
cdr3_aa: AWSSDRNSPLH; j_call: TRBJ1-6; v_call: TRBV30
cdr3_aa: ASSPGSGIYNSPLH; j_call: TRBJ1-6; v_call: TRBV5-6
cdr3_aa: ASSPGTGEQY; j_call: TRBJ2-7; v_call: TRBV4-1
cdr3_aa: ASSEPGEAVNTEAF; j_call: TRBJ1-1; v_call: TRBV6-1
cdr3_aa: ASSPGGEGLFVNEQF; j_call: TRBJ2-1; v_call: TRBV11-3
cdr3_aa: ASSLEGASQPQH; j_call: TRBJ1-5; v_call: TRBV5-1
cdr3_aa: ASSLALVSTQHGEQF; j_call: TRBJ2-1; v_call: TRBV7-6
cdr3_aa: ASSLSGNAYTEAF; j_call: TRBJ1-1; v_call: TRBV5-1
cdr3_aa: ASSNRQSTDTQY; j_call: TRBJ2-3; v_call: TRBV11-3
cdr3_aa: AWAEGQIYEQY; j_call: TRBJ2-7; v_call: TRBV30
cdr3_aa: ASSPRTSNEQF; j_call: TRBJ2-1; v_call: TRBV3-1/TRBV3-2
cdr3_aa: ASSLVGGQDRYEQY; j_call: TRBJ2-7; v_call: TRBV7-8
cdr3_aa: ATSAESGDTQY; j_call: TRBJ2-3; v_call: TRBV24-1
cdr3_aa: ASSSRINYGYT; j_call: TRBJ1-2; v_call: TRBV12-3/TRBV12-4
cdr3_aa: ASSHLMYQEGQEIYEQY; j_call: TRBJ2-7; v_call: TRBV3-1/TRBV3-2
cdr3_aa: ATSRLGTGGEFFNQPQH; j_call: TRBJ1-5; v_call: TRBV15
cdr3_aa: ASSNQETQY; j_call: TRBJ2-5; v_call: TRBV6-5
cdr3_aa: ASSPGLATDTDTQY; j_call: TRBJ2-3; v_call: TRBV6-2/TRBV6-3
cdr3_aa: ASSIDRDRGYEQY; j_call: TRBJ2-7; v_call: TRBV27
cdr3_aa: ASSPQGSWAKNIQY; j_call: TRBJ2-4; v_call: TRBV4-1
cdr3_aa: ASSQGLAASYNEQF; j_call: TRBJ2-1; v_call: TRBV4-2
cdr3_aa: ASSEDPPPLNTEAF; j_call: TRBJ1-1; v_call: TRBV10-1